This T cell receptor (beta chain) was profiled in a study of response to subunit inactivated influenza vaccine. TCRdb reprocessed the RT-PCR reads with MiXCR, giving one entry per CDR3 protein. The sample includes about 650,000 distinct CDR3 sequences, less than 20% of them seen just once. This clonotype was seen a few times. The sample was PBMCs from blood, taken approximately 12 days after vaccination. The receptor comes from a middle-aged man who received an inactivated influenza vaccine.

The CDR3 protein is CSARDQTNGYTF. CDR3 coding DNA: TGCAGTGCTAGAGATCAGACTAATGGCTACACCTTC. The chain links TRBV20-1 to TRBJ1-2, with D hard to call. Trimming shortened V by 0 bases and J by 6 bases, and 8 bases separated the two germline ends. The germline CDR1 and CDR2 sequences are DFQATT and SNEGSKA (reference sequence). The CDR3 sequence is 12 residues long.